This T cell receptor (beta chain) was captured by sequencing in a study of beta chain features in type 1 diabetes. Expressed TCRB transcripts got sequenced, as all isolated RNA was reverse transcribed. TCRdb's table, derived via immunoSEQ multiplex PCR, lists solely in-frame clones and lacks some. The table lists hundreds of thousands of clones, roughly 12% of them singletons. Trimming removed 0 bases from V and 3 bases from J; junction bases left unmatched: 2. The length of the CDR3 is 15 residues. CDR1 is SGHRS and CDR2 is YFSETQ in the germline V gene. The source material was naive CD4+ T cells from blood. This chain links TRBV5-1 with TRBJ2-5, with 10 nucleotides matching TRBD1. This receptor was taken from a young man in good health. The chain's CDR3 is CASSLATGGKETQYF. CDR3 nucleotide sequence: TGCGCCAGCAGCTTGGCGACAGGGGGCAAAGAGACCCAGTACTTC.